This TCR beta chain was captured in a study of blood T cell repertoires in COVID-19. Germline CDR1 ENHRY, CDR2 SYGVKD. The V and J ends lost 0 bases and 1 base, in that order; junction bases with no gene match: 4. CDR3 length: 16 amino acids. Generated by immunoSEQ multiplex PCR, the TCRdb table keeps only in-frame clones and is missing some. The sample has some 500,000 clones; around 90% are singletons. The chain carries TRBV10-3 and TRBJ2-3; TRBD2 matches at 7 bases. The sequence came from a woman in her 50s with COVID-19, enrolled during active disease. Sequencing input: peripheral blood. CDR3 sequence (DNA): TGTGCCATCAGTGAGTCGATAAGCGGGGGCACAGATACGCAGTATTTT. This gives the protein CAISESISGGTDTQYF.